This is a list of T cell receptor beta chains from one sample in a study of blood T cell repertoires in COVID-19. Here immunoSEQ multiplex PCR was the method, and the copy in TCRdb shows in-frame clones only, minus some. Among 110,000 or so clones listed, 70% to 90% were seen once. Sequencing used peripheral blood. Source of these receptors: a woman in her 70s who had recovered from COVID-19. The CDR3 runs from the conserved cysteine through the conserved F or W. A D gene is named only where the DNA matches it firmly. The size field is filled for only some rows; it gives once, few, many or a size class.

v_call,clone_size,d_call,j_call,cdr3_aa,cdr3_nt
TRBV19,NA,NA,TRBJ2-5,CASSPLWTVQETQYF,TGTGCCAGTAGTCCCCTCTGGACAGTACAAGAGACCCAGTACTTC
TRBV5-1,NA,TRBD2,TRBJ2-7,CASSFTPPLAGGLSSYEQYF,TGCGCCAGCAGCTTTACCCCTCCCCTAGCGGGGGGGCTCAGCTCCTACGAGCAGTACTTC
TRBV6-5,NA,TRBD2,TRBJ2-5,CASSLQRGGLETQYF,TGTGCCAGCAGCCTCCAGCGGGGGGGCCTGGAGACCCAGTACTTC
TRBV14,NA,NA,TRBJ2-1,CASSQLPPSYNEQFF,TGTGCCAGCAGCCAGCTCCCCCCTAGCTACAATGAGCAGTTCTTC
TRBV28,NA,TRBD2,TRBJ2-2,CASRSSGERFGELFF,TGTGCCAGCAGGTCGAGCGGGGAGAGGTTCGGGGAGCTGTTTTTT
TRBV15,NA,NA,TRBJ1-3,CATSRDPQGNTIYF,TGTGCCACCAGCAGAGATCCACAAGGAAACACCATATATTTT
TRBV18,NA,NA,TRBJ1-2,CASSPGEGTAF,TGTGCCAGCTCACCAGGGGAGGGGACCGCCTTC
TRBV5-6,NA,NA,TRBJ1-5,CASSPTRGRQPQHF,TGTGCCAGCAGCCCGACCAGGGGCCGTCAGCCCCAGCATTTT
TRBV28,few,TRBD1,TRBJ1-1,CASSLGQGRTEAFF,TGTGCCAGCAGTTTAGGACAGGGCCGCACTGAAGCTTTCTTT
TRBV5-1,NA,TRBD2,TRBJ2-3,CASSLAGGPLGTQYF,TGCGCCAGCAGCTTAGCGGGAGGGCCCTTGGGTACGCAGTATTTT
TRBV6-5,NA,NA,TRBJ2-3,CASSYRTRATDTQYF,TGTGCCAGCAGTTACCGGACTCGCGCCACAGATACGCAGTATTTT
TRBV7-2,NA,TRBD1,TRBJ1-2,CASSLSVRTGKDGYTF,TGTGCCAGCAGCTTGAGTGTAAGGACAGGGAAGGATGGCTACACCTTC
TRBV30,NA,NA,TRBJ2-3,CAWSVSGTDTQYF,TGTGCCTGGAGTGTATCGGGCACAGATACGCAGTATTTT
TRBV9,NA,TRBD1,TRBJ1-6,CASSASGQVLNSPLHF,TGTGCCAGCAGCGCCTCGGGACAGGTGCTTAATTCACCCCTCCACTTT
TRBV20-1,NA,NA,TRBJ2-1,CSASQGIIDNEQFF,TGCAGTGCTAGTCAGGGAATAATCGACAATGAGCAGTTCTTC
TRBV28,NA,NA,TRBJ2-6,CASSETGSGANVLTF,TGTGCCAGCAGTGAGACGGGCTCTGGGGCCAACGTCCTGACTTTC
TRBV19,NA,TRBD2,TRBJ2-3,CASSRDYNTQYF,TGTGCCAGTAGTAGGGACTACAATACGCAGTATTTT
TRBV7-9,NA,NA,TRBJ1-1,CASSFNLANTEAFF,TGTGCCAGCAGCTTTAATCTGGCGAACACTGAAGCTTTCTTT
TRBV5-1,once,NA,TRBJ2-5,CASRRDQETQYF,TGCGCCAGCAGGAGGGACCAAGAGACCCAGTACTTC
TRBV27,once,NA,TRBJ2-5,CASRLGGARETQYF,TGTGCCAGCAGGCTAGGGGGGGCCAGAGAGACCCAGTACTTC
TRBV6-2/TRBV6-3,NA,NA,TRBJ2-1,CASSTPHLGGNEQFF,TGTGCCAGCAGTACCCCCCACCTAGGTGGCAATGAGCAGTTCTTC
TRBV5-5,NA,TRBD1,TRBJ1-5,CASSLGQGAEEPQHF,TGTGCCAGCAGCTTGGGTCAGGGGGCGGAAGAGCCCCAGCATTTT
TRBV6-4,NA,NA,TRBJ2-3,CASSERWGTDTQYF,TGTGCCAGCAGTGAGCGGTGGGGCACAGATACGCAGTATTTT
TRBV18,NA,NA,TRBJ2-1,CASSRPMAGEQFF,TGTGCCAGCTCACGGCCAATGGCAGGTGAGCAGTTCTTC
TRBV6-2/TRBV6-3,NA,NA,TRBJ1-6,CASSRGNNSPLHF,TGTGCCAGCAGTCGCGGCAATAATTCACCCCTCCACTTT
TRBV3-1/TRBV3-2,NA,NA,TRBJ2-5,CASSLLHGGETQYF,TGTGCCAGCAGCCTTCTTCACGGGGGAGAGACCCAGTACTTC
TRBV6-2/TRBV6-3,NA,TRBD1,TRBJ1-1,CASSPGTGPTEAFF,TGTGCCAGCAGCCCTGGGACAGGGCCCACTGAAGCTTTCTTT
TRBV28,few,NA,TRBJ1-5,CASSLYTGLEPQHF,TGTGCCAGCAGTTTATATACAGGCCTCGAGCCCCAGCATTTT
TRBV11-2,NA,NA,TRBJ2-1,CASSLSLAANNEQFF,TGTGCCAGCAGCTTAAGTCTAGCCGCCAACAATGAGCAGTTCTTC
TRBV5-1,NA,TRBD2,TRBJ2-2,CASSLLAGGPSGGELFF,TGCGCCAGCAGCTTGCTAGCGGGAGGGCCCTCGGGCGGGGAGCTGTTTTTT
TRBV12-3/TRBV12-4,NA,NA,TRBJ1-1,CASSGGDNTEAFF,TGTGCCAGCAGTGGAGGCGATAACACTGAAGCTTTCTTT
TRBV5-1,NA,NA,TRBJ1-6,CASSLEGRGSYNSPLHF,TGCGCCAGCAGCTTGGAAGGCAGGGGATCCTATAATTCACCCCTCCACTTT
TRBV18,NA,TRBD2,TRBJ2-7,CASSLFSGSEDEQYF,TGTGCCAGCTCGCTATTCAGCGGGAGTGAGGACGAGCAGTACTTC
TRBV28,few,NA,TRBJ2-7,CASSLLTGTNYEQYF,TGTGCCAGCAGTTTGTTGACAGGCACTAACTACGAGCAGTACTTC
TRBV7-9,few,NA,TRBJ2-7,CASSLEGGYSHDRYF,TGTGCCAGCAGCTTAGAAGGGGGTTACTCCCACGACCGGTACTTC
TRBV7-2,NA,TRBD1,TRBJ2-3,CASSWDRSTDTQYF,TGTGCCAGCAGCTGGGACAGAAGCACAGATACGCAGTATTTT
TRBV6-5,NA,TRBD1,TRBJ1-1,CASSPRTGLNTEAFF,TGTGCCAGCAGTCCCCGGACAGGCCTGAACACTGAAGCTTTCTTT
TRBV6-9,NA,TRBD1,TRBJ2-7,CASRDRGYEQYF,TGTGCCAGCAGGGACAGGGGCTACGAGCAGTACTTC
TRBV7-2,NA,NA,TRBJ1-5,CASSLRTGGGQPQHF,TGTGCCAGCAGCCTCAGGACCGGGGGGGGGCAGCCCCAGCATTTT
TRBV10-3,NA,TRBD2,TRBJ2-1,CAITTTSGGTSSYNEQFF,TGTGCCATCACCACGACTAGCGGGGGGACGAGCTCCTACAATGAGCAGTTCTTC
TRBV7-2,NA,TRBD2,TRBJ2-7,CASSLDGTSGYEQYF,TGTGCCAGCAGCTTAGATGGGACTAGCGGCTACGAGCAGTACTTC
TRBV19,NA,TRBD2,TRBJ2-1,CASSPLSGVNNEQFF,TGTGCCAGTAGTCCACTTAGCGGGGTAAACAATGAGCAGTTCTTC
TRBV7-2,NA,TRBD2,TRBJ2-1,CASSLGRGGAVF,TGTGCCAGCAGCTTAGGACGCGGGGGGGCGGTCTTC
TRBV7-2,NA,TRBD2,TRBJ2-1,CASSLMGLAGGSSYNEQFF,TGTGCCAGCAGCTTAATGGGGCTAGCGGGAGGAAGCTCCTACAATGAGCAGTTCTTC
TRBV4-2,NA,NA,TRBJ1-1,CASSQDRNTEAFF,TGTGCCAGCAGCCAAGACCGGAACACTGAAGCTTTCTTT
TRBV9,NA,NA,TRBJ2-3,CASSLVASYSTDTQYF,TGTGCCAGCAGCCTAGTTGCTAGCTATAGCACAGATACGCAGTATTTT
TRBV27,NA,TRBD2,TRBJ2-2,CASSFVVWASGTGELFF,TGTGCCAGCAGTTTTGTAGTTTGGGCTAGCGGCACCGGGGAGCTGTTTTTT
TRBV28,NA,TRBD1,TRBJ2-2,CASSSTGATGELFF,TGTGCCAGCAGTTCAACAGGGGCCACCGGGGAGCTGTTTTTT
TRBV24-1,NA,TRBD1,TRBJ1-2,CATSDRTGGYTF,TGTGCCACCAGTGACCGGACAGGTGGCTACACCTTC
TRBV28,once,TRBD1,TRBJ1-6,CASSFYRGESPLHF,TGTGCCAGCAGTTTTTACAGGGGTGAATCACCCCTCCACTTT
TRBV11-2,NA,TRBD1,TRBJ1-5,CASSEDRAQPQHF,TGTGCCAGCAGCGAGGACAGGGCACAGCCCCAGCATTTT
TRBV4-2,NA,TRBD2,TRBJ2-6,CASSQLGGTGANVLTF,TGTGCCAGCAGCCAACTCGGGGGGACTGGGGCCAACGTCCTGACTTTC
TRBV7-2,NA,NA,TRBJ1-6,CASTLGAGNSYNSPLHF,TGTGCCAGCACTCTAGGGGCAGGGAACTCCTATAATTCACCCCTCCACTTT
TRBV6-5,NA,TRBD1,TRBJ2-1,CASRPVDRANEQFF,TGTGCCAGCAGACCCGTCGACAGGGCAAATGAGCAGTTCTTC